The 5 T cell receptor beta chains below all came from one sample that was sequenced in a study of Graves' ophthalmopathy and Graves' hyperthyroidism. The authors amplified TCR beta CDR3 regions from RNA transcripts. Scientists carried out first-round RT-PCR using HTBI primers and then a second-round multiplex PCR. MiXCR, run by TCRdb on the multiplex PCR reads, gives a single entry per CDR3 protein. The sample contains about 700,000 distinct CDR3 sequences, roughly 41% of which appear only once. The sequenced material came from peripheral blood. These receptors were taken from an adult man with Graves' ophthalmopathy.

This clonotype occurred many times. The genes are TRBV2 and TRBJ1-2, with D possibly matching TRBD1 (6 bases). Germline V lookup: CDR1 SNHLY, CDR2 FYNNEI. The V end was cut by 3 bases, the J end by 4 bases, with 18 bases between. The CDR3 consists of 16 residues. CDR3 nucleotides: TGTGCCAGCAGTGATGGCCCGTTAGGGGGGGGCTATGGCTACACCTTC. Its protein is CASSDGPLGGGYGYTF.

In this sample, this clonotype turned up many times. The genes are TRBV6-6 and TRBJ2-7, with D maybe TRBD2 (5 bases). V lost 4 bases, J lost 2 bases, and 21 bases lay in between. From germline, CDR1 is MNHNY and CDR2 SVGAGI (reference sequence). The CDR3 is made up of 17 amino acids. The CDR3 loop is CASSSHLGVLKPYEQYF. The CDR3 DNA reads as TGTGCCAGCAGTTCCCACCTGGGAGTGTTAAAACCCTACGAGCAGTACTTC.

Many counts were recorded for this clonotype. This chain uses TRBV19 with TRBJ2-7; D is unclear. The germline V gene encodes CDR1 LNHDA and CDR2 SQIVND (reference sequence). The CDR3 extends over 14 amino acids. V was shortened by 6 bases and J by 3 bases, with 15 bases between the two germline ends. For the CDR3, the DNA is TGTGCCAGTAGCACCGGGCCAAACAACTACGAGCAGTACTTC. Protein: CASSTGPNNYEQYF.

This clonotype was seen at least ten times. The V gene is TRBV19, the J gene TRBJ1-1; 7 nucleotides agree with TRBD1. The length of the CDR3 is 13 residues. After removal of 7 bases from V and 4 bases from J, the junction contained 6 bases not matched to a gene. Germline assignment: CDR1 LNHDA and CDR2 SQIVND (reference sequence). CDR3 loop: CASITGDITEAFF. In DNA form, the CDR3 reads TGTGCCAGTATTACAGGGGATATCACTGAAGCTTTCTTT.

The V and J genes are TRBV10-3 and TRBJ1-5, with D possibly TRBD1 on 6 matching bases. CDR3 size: 15 residues. Trimming pared 10 bases from V and 5 bases from J, leaving 21 bases between. Germline assignment: CDR1 ENHRY and CDR2 SYGVKD. In DNA, the CDR3 is TGTGCCACCGGGGGCTTTGGGTTTGGGGATCAGCCCCAGCATTTT. This codes for CATGGFGFGDQPQHF.